This TCR beta chain is drawn from a study of patients and donors after allogeneic stem cell transplantation. TCRdb fed the RT-PCR reads into MiXCR, producing one record per CDR3 protein. The table shows roughly 12,000 distinct CDR3 sequences, with about 25% occurring only once. Trimming left V 5 bases short and J 11 bases short, with 10 bases between. The CDR3 covers 11 residues. From germline, CDR1 is MDHEN and CDR2 SYDVKM. The chain carries TRBV28 and TRBJ1-5; no firm D call. The source of this sequence is a human donor who was either an allogeneic HSCT recipient or a stem cell or donor lymphocyte infusion donor (not recorded which). It is not recorded whose cells these are; they may come from a transplant donor. Input material: blood, either unsorted or a sorted T cell fraction (not recorded which). The CDR3 nucleotides read TGTGCCAGCAGTCCCTTGGGGACCCAGCATTTT. This translates into CASSPLGTQHF.